The T cell receptor (beta chain) under discussion was sequenced for a study of shared clonotypes between healthy human individuals. Those who donated were healthy HIV-negative adults, with no recent acute infections or vaccinations reported. The ends lost 6 bases at V and 7 bases at J; junction bases unmatched: 20. CDR3 length: 17 residues. CDR1 and CDR2 from the germline V gene are MNHEY and SMNVEV (reference sequence). Method: immunoSEQ multiplex PCR; TCRdb's copy keeps in-frame clones and lacks some. In the table there are 2 million to 3 million clones, under 95% of which are singletons. The sequencing input was naive CD4+ T cells from PBMCs. Sample subset: CD45RA+ positively selected. This chain joins TRBV27 and TRBJ2-7, with 8 nucleotides matching TRBD1. The sequence was collected from a man younger than 35 in good health. Some clones in this sample may be carry-over from other donors' samples. The chain's CDR3 is CASRRQGITQTSREQYF. The CDR3 DNA follows: TGTGCCAGCAGGAGACAGGGGATCACCCAGACGTCGAGGGAGCAGTACTTC.